Below are 30 T cell receptor beta chains sequenced from a single sample in a study of blood T cell repertoires in COVID-19. Libraries were prepared by immunoSEQ multiplex PCR; TCRdb keeps only in-frame clonotypes and omits some of them. The sample carries some 260,000 clones, 75% to 90% recorded once. The specimen sequenced was peripheral blood. These receptors all stem from a woman aged 65 to 85 with COVID-19, enrolled during active disease.

The V gene is TRBV5-1, the J gene TRBJ2-3; 9 bases fit TRBD1. CDR3 length equals 16 residues. Looked up from germline, CDR1 is SGHRS and CDR2 is YFSETQ. The J segment lost 3 bases and the V segment lost 5 bases, leaving 10 bases of the junction unmatched. The CDR3 sequence: CASSLTNRGQTDTQYF. The CDR3 DNA sequence: TGCGCCAGCAGTCTTACTAACAGGGGGCAAACAGATACGCAGTATTTT.

The rearrangement uses TRBV6-4 and TRBJ2-7; 8 nucleotides agree with TRBD2. CDR3 length equals 15 residues. Germline-derived CDR1 and CDR2 are MRHNA and SNTAGT. The trim removed 3 bases at V and 5 bases at J, leaving 9 bases unmatched. The CDR3 bases are TGTGCCAGCAGTGAATCCAGCGGGAGTATCCACGAGCAGTACTTC. Its protein is CASSESSGSIHEQYF.

This chain connects TRBV5-1 to TRBJ2-7, with 9 bases aligning to TRBD1. Germline V CDR1 and CDR2: SGHRS, YFSETQ. The CDR3 sequence is 14 residues long. Trimming took 8 bases from V and 3 from J; bases not matched to a gene: 9. The CDR3 DNA sequence: TGCGCCAGTCACGCCGGGACAGGGTTCTACGAGCAGTACTTC. This encodes CASHAGTGFYEQYF.

The rearrangement uses TRBV4-1 and TRBJ2-7; tentatively, D is TRBD2 (6 bases). The CDR3 is 15 amino acids. V was shortened by 0 bases and J by 3 bases, with 12 bases between the two germline ends. Per germline, CDR1 MGHRA and CDR2 YSYEKL. The CDR3 DNA is TGCGCCAGCAGCCAAGAAGACGGGAGCTACTACGAGCAGTACTTC. Amino acids: CASSQEDGSYYEQYF.

V and J are TRBV24-1 and TRBJ2-2; 8 bases are shared with TRBD1. Per the germline V gene, CDR1 is KGHDR and CDR2 is SFDVKD. The V gene end was trimmed by 4 bases and the J gene end by 7 bases; junction bases not matched to a gene: 4. CDR3 size: 14 residues. Written as DNA, the CDR3 is TGTGCCACCAGTGACACAGGGGGAGGCGGGGAGCTGTTTTTT. Protein sequence: CATSDTGGGGELFF.

The V gene is TRBV3-1 (or the pseudogene TRBV3-2), the J gene TRBJ1-2; D is ambiguous. The CDR3 spans 14 residues. The ends were cut back, 0 bases at V and 6 bases at J, with 11 bases in the middle. Per the germline V gene, CDR1 is LGHDT and CDR2 is YNNKEL (reference sequence). DNA of the CDR3: TGTGCCAGCAGCCAAGATGTGGGCGATAATGGCTACACCTTC. Its translation is CASSQDVGDNGYTF.

CDR3: CASSLTPGGLNTEAFF. CDR3 in DNA: TGTGCCAGCAGTTTAACGCCAGGGGGCTTGAACACTGAAGCTTTCTTT. The chain carries TRBV28 and TRBJ1-1, with 8 bases lining up with TRBD1. The V segment lost 2 bases and the J segment 0 bases; nucleotides outside the gene matches: 5. Germline values: CDR1 MDHEN, CDR2 SYDVKM. The CDR3 is 16 residues long. Combining the CDR3 with reference TRBV28 and TRBJ1-1 gives the whole variable domain DVKVTQSSRYLVKRTGEKVFLECVQDMDHENMFWYRQDPGLGLRLIYFSYDVKMKEKGDIPEGYSVSREKKERFSLILESASTNQTSMYLCASSLTPGGLNTEAFFGQGTRLTVV.

This clone was seen a single time. The V and J genes are TRBV7-3 and TRBJ2-3; D remains ambiguous. The CDR3 extends over 13 amino acids. Germline CDR1 is SGHTA and CDR2 is FQGTGA. Trimming removed 2 bases at V and 4 bases at J, with 7 bases between. CDR3 sequence reads: CASSLPGADTQYF. The CDR3, as DNA: TGTGCCAGCAGCTTACCAGGCGCAGATACGCAGTATTTT. The full variable domain, completed using reference TRBV7-3 and TRBJ2-3, is GAGVSQTPSNKVTEKGKYVELRCDPISGHTALYWYRQSLGQGPEFLIYFQGTGAADDSGLPNDRFFAVRPEGSVSTLKIQRTERGDSAVYLCASSLPGADTQYFGPGTRLTVL.

The chain combines TRBV4-2 with TRBJ2-3; TRBD2 matches 8 bases. V lost 4 bases, J lost 2 bases, and 20 bases stayed unmatched. This CDR3 spans 20 amino acids. Germline V gene sequence: CDR1 LGHNA, CDR2 YNFKEQ. CDR3 DNA: TGTGCCAGCAGCCTCCAGGTTCGGGCGGGAGGACCGGAATACACAGATACGCAGTATTTT. It encodes CASSLQVRAGGPEYTDTQYF.

J is TRBJ2-3 and V is TRBV3-1 (or the pseudogene TRBV3-2); a possible D gene is TRBD2 (5 bases). V lost 8 bases, J lost 0 bases, and 12 bases lay in between. Germline CDR1 LGHDT, CDR2 YNNKEL (reference sequence). The CDR3 totals 14 residues. The CDR3 DNA reads TGTGCCAGCCAAGGAGGATCTAGCACAGATACGCAGTATTTT. Translated, it gives CASQGGSSTDTQYF.

J is TRBJ1-1 and V is TRBV10-3; no clear D gene. The V end lost 4 bases, the J end lost 0 bases, and 9 bases lay between the germline ends. Germline values: CDR1 ENHRY, CDR2 SYGVKD. The CDR3 sequence is 14 residues long. This CDR3 is CAISAREVNTEAFF. DNA of the CDR3: TGTGCCATCAGTGCGAGGGAGGTGAACACTGAAGCTTTCTTT.

This sequence joins TRBV9 and TRBJ1-3; maybe TRBD1 (6 bases). Germline assignment: CDR1 SGDLS and CDR2 YYNGEE. The CDR3 length is 17 residues. V shed 4 bases and J shed 2 bases, with 19 bases lying between them. The CDR3 protein is CASSYSGQPGAGNTIYF. The CDR3 region has the DNA TGTGCCAGCAGCTACTCTGGACAGCCGGGCGCTGGAAACACCATATATTTT.

The J gene is TRBJ2-7, the V gene TRBV6-2 or TRBV6-3, with a possible D match to TRBD2 (5 bases). The CDR3 is made up of 14 amino acids. The germline V gene encodes CDR1 MNHEY and CDR2 SVGEGT. V was trimmed by 5 bases and J by 0 bases, leaving 11 bases between them. The CDR3 spells CASSKDSSSYEQYF. The CDR3 nucleotides are TGTGCCAGCAGTAAGGACTCAAGCTCCTACGAGCAGTACTTC.

The chain recombines TRBV14 with TRBJ2-3; 9 bases map to TRBD1. Per the germline V gene, CDR1 is SGHDN and CDR2 is FVKESK. With 2 bases clipped from V and 4 bases from J, the junction kept 4 bases outside the gene matches. The CDR3 contains 15 residues. CDR3 bases: TGTGCCAGCAGCCAAATCGACAGGGGGGCAGATACGCAGTATTTT. Protein sequence: CASSQIDRGADTQYF.

This clone has just one count. The chain employs TRBV5-1 and TRBJ2-3, with D possibly being TRBD2 (6 bases). Germline lookup yields CDR1 SGHRS and CDR2 YFSETQ. Trimming shortened V by 3 bases and J by 3 bases, and 11 bases separated the two germline ends. CDR3 size: 14 residues. This CDR3 reads CASSSGRETDTQYF. The DNA of the CDR3 is TGCGCCAGCAGCTCCGGGCGGGAAACAGATACGCAGTATTTT. Full variable domain (remainder filled in from reference TRBV5-1 and TRBJ2-3): KAGVTQTPRYLIKTRGQQVTLSCSPISGHRSVSWYQQTPGQGLQFLFEYFSETQRNKGNFPGRFSGRQFSNSRSEMNVSTLELGDSALYLCASSSGRETDTQYFGPGTRLTVL.

This clone was observed a single time. V gene TRBV28 combines with J gene TRBJ1-2, with D maybe TRBD1 (5 bases). In germline, CDR1 is MDHEN, CDR2 SYDVKM. This CDR3 spans 14 amino acids. Trimming removed 7 bases from V and 0 bases from J, with 12 bases in between. CDR3 sequence reads: CASNLAGTNYGYTF. DNA of the CDR3: TGTGCCAGCAATCTGGCAGGGACTAACTATGGCTACACCTTC.

This chain joins TRBV11-2 and TRBJ2-1; the match to TRBD1 covers 7 bases. Germline V gene sequence: CDR1 SGHAT, CDR2 FQNNGV. This CDR3 region has 14 residues. J lost 7 bases, V lost 3 bases, and 6 bases had no gene match. The CDR3 loop reads CASSLGQPGNEQFF. The CDR3 DNA sequence: TGTGCCAGCAGCTTGGGACAGCCAGGGAATGAGCAGTTCTTC.

The V and J genes are TRBV20-1 and TRBJ2-7; weak D call: TRBD1 (5 bases). This CDR3 is built from 13 residues. The ends were cut back, 3 bases at V and 3 bases at J, with 12 bases in the middle. Germline lookup yields CDR1 DFQATT and CDR2 SNEGSKA (reference sequence). The CDR3 DNA follows: TGCAGTGCTAGTTCCCAGGGCTACTACGAGCAGTACTTC. Its translation is CSASSQGYYEQYF.

The sample holds one count of this clone. The chain joins TRBV19 to TRBJ2-7; no reliable D call. The V end was cut by 1 base, the J end by 2 bases, with 12 bases between. Germline CDR1 is LNHDA and CDR2 is SQIVND (reference sequence). The CDR3 extends over 15 amino acids. The CDR3 DNA sequence: TGTGCCAGTAGTATAGGGTCAAGCGAACCCTACGAGCAGTACTTC. It yields the protein CASSIGSSEPYEQYF.

On this clone: Other DNA sequences in this specimen translate into the identical CDR3. This rearrangement joins TRBV3-1 (or the pseudogene TRBV3-2) to TRBJ1-5; D is ambiguous. Germline loops: CDR1 LGHDT, CDR2 YNNKEL (reference sequence). V was shortened by 0 bases and J by 0 bases, with 6 bases between the two germline ends. The length of the CDR3 is 15 residues. The CDR3 reads CASSQDLYSNQPQHF. CDR3 bases: TGTGCCAGCAGCCAAGATCTTTATAGCAATCAGCCCCAGCATTTT.

J is TRBJ2-7 and V is TRBV2; 9 bases fit TRBD2. The CDR3 sequence is 14 residues long. Losses at the gene ends were 6 bases for V and 2 bases for J; bases not matched to a gene: 5. Germline loops: CDR1 SNHLY, CDR2 FYNNEI. Here the CDR3 DNA reads TGTGCCAGCAGGACTAGCGGTGCCACCTACGAGCAGTACTTC. It codes for CASRTSGATYEQYF.

This clone was seen only a few times. The chain combines TRBV5-6 with TRBJ1-1; D gene ambiguous. Germline V gene lookup returns CDR1 SGHDT and CDR2 YYEEEE. Trimming removed 0 bases at V and 4 bases at J, with 10 bases between. The CDR3 is 14 residues long. The CDR3 DNA reads TGTGCCAGCAGCTTGGGGTATCCGAGCACTGAAGCTTTCTTT. Protein: CASSLGYPSTEAFF.

This clone was detected only once. The chain employs TRBV6-6 and TRBJ2-1; 7 bases match TRBD2. Germline-derived CDR1 and CDR2 are MNHNY and SVGAGI (reference sequence). There are 14 residues in the CDR3. V dropped 7 bases and J dropped 9; count of bases not matched to a gene: 12. The CDR3 nucleotides are TGTGCCAGCATGTTGGTGGGACTACGGAGTGAGCAGTTCTTC. It codes for CASMLVGLRSEQFF.

This rearrangement joins TRBV4-1 to TRBJ1-1, with D perhaps matching TRBD1 (5 bases). Germline V gene lookup returns CDR1 MGHRA and CDR2 YSYEKL. V lost 4 bases, J lost 5 bases, and 14 bases lay in between. This CDR3 has 14 residues. The chain's CDR3 is CASSLGTRGTEAFF. DNA for the CDR3: TGCGCCAGCAGCCTCGGGACTCGTGGGACTGAAGCTTTCTTT.

V is TRBV24-1 and J is TRBJ2-3; tentative D call: TRBD1 (5 bases). Between the trimmed V and J ends, which lost 4 bases and 0 bases, there was a span of 13 bases. The germline CDR1 and CDR2 sequences are KGHDR and SFDVKD. The CDR3 runs to 16 residues. The CDR3: CATSEGKTASTDTQYF. In DNA, the CDR3 is TGTGCCACCAGTGAGGGGAAGACAGCGAGCACAGATACGCAGTATTTT.

The genes are TRBV11-3 and TRBJ2-7; D gene ambiguous. V dropped 1 base and J dropped 3 bases, with 13 bases sitting between them. Germline loops: CDR1 SGHNT, CDR2 YENEEA. This CDR3 region has 15 residues. This CDR3 is CASSLVESNGYEQYF. In DNA form, the CDR3 reads TGTGCCAGCAGCTTAGTCGAGAGCAATGGCTACGAGCAGTACTTC.

The chain is built from TRBV6-1 and TRBJ1-1, with D possibly matching TRBD1 (5 bases). Trimming stripped 2 bases from V and 7 bases from J, with 11 bases between. Germline V gene sequence: CDR1 MNHNS, CDR2 SASEGT. There are 13 residues in the CDR3. The CDR3 nucleotides are TGTGCCAGCAGTGAAACTTCAGGGTATGAAGCTTTCTTT. Residues: CASSETSGYEAFF.

The chain links TRBV6-5 to TRBJ2-7; 7 bases map to TRBD1. V dropped 8 bases and J dropped 3; count of bases not matched to a gene: 10. There are 14 residues in the CDR3. The germline V gene encodes CDR1 MNHEY and CDR2 SVGAGI. The CDR3 DNA is TGTGCCAGCCTGACGGGCCAGGGGGACTACGAGCAGTACTTC. Protein: CASLTGQGDYEQYF.

This rearrangement joins TRBV30 to TRBJ1-5; 9 nucleotides agree with TRBD1. V was clipped by 5 bases and J by 6 bases; unmatched bases: 14. The CDR3 loop spans 16 amino acids. CDR1 and CDR2 (germline): GTSNPN, SVGIG (reference sequence). CDR3 bases: TGTGCCTGGGACTTGACCGGGACAGGGTTTTTTCAGCCCCAGCATTTT. This translates into CAWDLTGTGFFQPQHF.

J is TRBJ1-4 and V is TRBV15; TRBD1 is a possible D gene (5 bases). The CDR3 is 17 amino acids. The germline V and J ends were trimmed by 3 bases and 3 bases, with 17 bases remaining between them. Germline assignment: CDR1 LNHNV and CDR2 YYDKDF (reference sequence). CDR3 in amino acids: CATSRDLRGISNEKLFF. The CDR3 nucleotides are TGTGCCACCAGCAGGGACCTTAGGGGCATTTCTAATGAAAAACTGTTTTTT. The complete variable domain, with remaining parts taken from reference TRBV15 and TRBJ1-4, reads DAMVIQNPRYQVTQFGKPVTLSCSQTLNHNVMYWYQQKSSQAPKLLFHYYDKDFNNEADTPDNFQSRRPNTSFCFLDIRSPGLGDTAMYLCATSRDLRGISNEKLFFGSGTQLSVL.